This TCR beta chain was identified during a study of blood T cell repertoires in COVID-19. The CDR3 spans 15 residues. From germline, CDR1 is SEHNR and CDR2 FQNEAQ (reference sequence). The V end lost 5 bases, the J end lost 1 base, and 15 bases lay between the germline ends. Produced via immunoSEQ multiplex PCR; TCRdb's table is partial and in-frame only. The data hold some 75,000 clones, with more than 75% observed a single time. This TCR was sampled from a woman aged 80 or over with active or convalescent COVID-19. The J gene is TRBJ2-7, the V gene TRBV7-9; D is perhaps TRBD1 (5 bases). Material for sequencing was peripheral blood. The CDR3 DNA sequence: TGTGCCAGCAGCCCGCCGACAGCGCCATCCTACGAGCAGTACTTC. Its translation: CASSPPTAPSYEQYF.